This T cell receptor (beta chain) was observed in a study of T cells expressing NK-cell markers. Study context: The study sequenced eight donors, seven HCMV-seropositive and one seronegative.

In generating TCR beta cDNA, 5'RACE template switching with UMIs was used. TCRdb re-called the 5' RACE reads, yielding one record per CDR3 amino acid sequence without DNA. This sample's clone table lists some 280,000 distinct CDR3 sequences. Germline V lookup: CDR1 MNHNS, CDR2 SASEGT. This CDR3 comprises 14 residues. V is TRBV6-1 and J is TRBJ2-3; as DNA is missing, the TRBD1 call by TCRdb cannot be tested. The receptor comes from a man between 18 and 29 years old in good health. The sample consisted of blood T cells: a sorted CD56 or NKG2C T cell subset, CD4+ or CD8+ T cells, or bulk PBMC T cells (not recorded which). The CDR3 loop reads CASSPGSPTDTQYF.